The entry below describes one TCR beta chain. Its antigen remains undetermined. No base-level quality is on record; no much larger clone is a single base apart. The CDR3 runs 13 amino acids, cysteine and phenylalanine included. The retained sequence is limited to the CDR3, 39 bases, with the frame set at the first base. In the germline V gene, CDR1 corresponds to MNHEY and CDR2 to SVGAGI. V has 7 bases trimmed and J has 6 bases trimmed; junction bases matching no gene number 6. This entry comes from a study of T cell responses to AZD1222 COVID-19 vaccine (dated by TCRdb to about 2021). Background on the whole study: Because spike-specific TCR depth and breadth did not differ between the two schedules, AZD1222 recipients who got a second dose at roughly 4 weeks were pooled with those who got a second dose at roughly 12 weeks. Trial participants were enrolled into age subgroups of 18-55, 56-69 and 70-plus years, which contained around 150, 29 and 61 TCR-sequenced participants, respectively. TCR sequencing covered roughly 230 trial participants: 200 to 220 given two doses of AZD1222 and some 25 given two doses of MenACWY control vaccine. Study-level results and caveats: Reportedly, close to half of the unique spike-specific TCRs recognized epitopes lying outside the regions that are mutated in the B.1.351 and B.1.1.7 variants. In the small 56-69-year group, the increase in depth fell short of significance, most likely because of low power. Participants were mostly white British, with more females than males. The authors suggested clonal diversity may have been underestimated. A significant rise in spike-specific TCR breadth and depth was observed after two AZD1222 doses relative to day 0 and relative to MenACWY recipients. Vaccine-associated CD4 TCRs spanned the whole spike protein, with dominant responses in regions 160-218 and 743-854. No day 14 peak-response samples were available, so repertoires were characterized only after the peak T cell response. Only five to seven AZD1222 recipients were SARS-CoV-2 seropositive at baseline, limiting conclusions about previously exposed vaccinees.

The CDR3 regions of human TCRbeta chains were analyzed by immunosequencing. Processing in the source paper ran as follows. Repertoire TCRs were checked for matches against a reference library of SARS-CoV-2-specific TCRs that had been generated using the MIRA antigen-specificity platform. Breadth meant the fraction of unique TCRs that were SARS-CoV-2-associated, whereas depth meant the fraction of total T cells that were SARS-CoV-2-associated. Each spike-specific TCR was assigned to its reactive spike region and to a CD4 or CD8 class using the MIRA data. Log10-transformed breadth and depth values were compared by one-way ANOVA with Sidak's multiple comparisons tests. TCRdb took over this immuneACCESS table, retaining in-frame rearrangements with V and J assigned. Such tables are incomplete; in checked studies, under half of the missing clones stem from an unresolved V gene, and the remainder is unexplained. Clone size and V and J calls were adopted from that table, with D and trimming inferred from the DNA. Within this sample are under 95,000 clones, with about 86% of them counted one time only. The top ten hold more than 6% of the sample.

The time point label for this specimen denotes: baseline before first vaccination. Vaccinee samples were obtained from the UK trials COV001 and COV002, which included a single-blind randomized controlled phase 2/3 trial of AZD1222 (ChAdOx1 nCoV-19) in healthy adults. For TCRbeta chain sequencing, PBMC samples from trial participants were taken at day 0 and at day 28 after the second dose. The TCR comes from an adult in good health. This specimen was peripheral blood, taken on day 0 of AZD1222 vaccination. The rearrangement combines TRBV6-5 with TRBJ1-2, with TRBD1 matching 9 junction bases. The CDR3 reads as follows: CASKVTGGDGYTF. The DNA sequence is given as TGTGCCAGCAAAGTAACAGGGGGCGATGGCTACACCTTC.